One and the same sample provided the 11 T cell receptor beta chains below, sequenced in a study of blood T cell repertoires in COVID-19. The repertoire was sequenced with immunoSEQ multiplex PCR; TCRdb's copy has only in-frame clones and lacks some. The sample includes 150,000 to 200,000 clones, roughly 82% of them seen just once. The sequenced sample was peripheral blood. These receptor sequences come from a woman in her thirties with acute or convalescent COVID-19.

J is TRBJ2-5 and V is TRBV7-2, with 11 bases matching TRBD1. The CDR3 covers 16 residues. With 6 bases clipped from V and 1 base from J, the junction kept 7 bases outside the gene matches. Germline CDR1 reads SGHTA; CDR2 reads FQGNSA. Written as DNA, the CDR3 is TGTGCCAGCAGTCTCCACGGGACAGGGGGCCAAGAGACCCAGTACTTC. The encoded protein is CASSLHGTGGQETQYF.

This chain joins TRBV28 and TRBJ1-1; TRBD1 matches at 8 bases. The CDR3 extends over 16 amino acids. V shed 4 bases, J shed 2 bases, and the junction held 9 bases outside the gene matches. Germline V gene lookup returns CDR1 MDHEN and CDR2 SYDVKM. In DNA, the CDR3 is TGTGCCAGCAGTTCTATTGCAGGGGGCGGAAACACTGAAGCTTTCTTT. Its protein is CASSSIAGGGNTEAFF.

The chain combines TRBV6-5 with TRBJ1-2, with 7 nucleotides matching TRBD1. This CDR3 has 14 amino acids. Germline loops: CDR1 MNHEY, CDR2 SVGAGI. V trimming: 7 bases; J trimming: 0 bases; junction bases outside the gene matches: 5. CDR3 nucleotide sequence: TGTGCCAGCACCAGGGACAGCCCTAACTATGGCTACACCTTC. It yields the protein CASTRDSPNYGYTF.

CDR3 nucleotide sequence: TGTGCCAGCAGCTCGGGACTAGCGGGGGCCACAGATACGCAGTATTTT. This codes for CASSSGLAGATDTQYF. This chain joins TRBV7-3 and TRBJ2-3; 14 bases fit TRBD2. CDR1 is SGHTA, CDR2 FQGTGA, per germline. There are 16 residues in the CDR3. V lost 4 bases to trimming and J lost 2 bases; unmatched junction nucleotides: 2. Looking up the rest from reference TRBV7-3 and TRBJ2-3 gives the full variable domain: GAGVSQTPSNKVTEKGKYVELRCDPISGHTALYWYRQSLGQGPEFLIYFQGTGAADDSGLPNDRFFAVRPEGSVSTLKIQRTERGDSAVYLCASSSGLAGATDTQYFGPGTRLTVL.

The chain has TRBV6-5 and TRBJ2-7; D ambiguous. This CDR3 spans 11 amino acids. Deletions cut 8 bases from V and 6 bases from J, with 11 bases between. Germline CDR1 is MNHEY and CDR2 is SVGAGI. CDR3 nucleotides: TGTGCCAGCCGGCAGGCTGGCGAGCAGTACTTC. Its translation is CASRQAGEQYF.

The chain links TRBV28 to TRBJ2-5; D perhaps matches TRBD1 (5 bases). V was trimmed by 2 bases and J by 5 bases, leaving 12 bases between them. Germline V gene lookup returns CDR1 MDHEN and CDR2 SYDVKM. This CDR3 has 14 amino acids. In DNA, the CDR3 is TGTGCCAGCAGTTTAAAGGGGCTCGGGGAGACCCAGTACTTC. Amino acids: CASSLKGLGETQYF.

This chain connects TRBV2 to TRBJ1-6; D unresolved. V was cut by 11 bases and J by 5 bases, with 7 bases left in between. The CDR3 is 11 amino acids. From germline, CDR1 is SNHLY and CDR2 FYNNEI. The CDR3 is CAVQDNSPLHF. The CDR3 nucleotides read TGTGCCGTCCAGGATAATTCACCCCTCCACTTT.

The chain uses TRBV20-1 and TRBJ2-1; 9 bases are shared with TRBD2. Looked up from germline, CDR1 is DFQATT and CDR2 is SNEGSKA (reference sequence). The CDR3 spans 11 residues. V lost 3 bases and J lost 12; bases outside the gene matches: 3. The CDR3 is CSASRREGQFF. The CDR3 DNA is TGCAGTGCTAGCCGGCGGGAGGGGCAGTTCTTC.

The chain carries TRBV29-1 and TRBJ2-2; 8 nucleotides agree with TRBD1. The CDR3 totals 13 residues. From germline, CDR1 is SQVTM and CDR2 ANQGSEA. The V segment lost 4 bases and the J segment 3 bases; nucleotides outside the gene matches: 1. DNA for the CDR3: TGCAGCGTTGGGGACAGGTACACCGGGGAGCTGTTTTTT. The encoded protein is CSVGDRYTGELFF.

The chain combines TRBV5-6 with TRBJ2-1; 8 positions match TRBD2. The CDR3 contains 15 residues. V was pared by 5 bases and J by 0 bases, with 4 bases of the junction left unmatched. Germline loops: CDR1 SGHDT, CDR2 YYEEEE. CDR3 nucleotides: TGTGCCAGCAGTGCGGGGACTAGCTCCTACAATGAGCAGTTCTTC. Translating it yields CASSAGTSSYNEQFF.

The chain employs TRBV7-6 and TRBJ1-6; D remains ambiguous. Germline CDR1 SGHVS, CDR2 FNYEAQ. The CDR3 length is 15 residues. V shed 2 bases and J shed 5 bases, with 10 bases lying between them. The CDR3 loop is CASSLSTLNNSPLHF. CDR3 DNA: TGTGCCAGCAGCTTATCGACACTTAATAATTCACCCCTCCACTTT.